Judged by abundance, the clone carrying this T cell receptor beta chain is medium-sized. Its target is not known. 5'RACE with 10-nucleotide random UMIs produced the cDNA. The output of every sequencing run exceeded 190 million TCR-beta sequences, derived from 15-18 subjects. TCRdb ran MiXCR on the 5' RACE reads and lists one entry per CDR3 protein. The sample contains around 71,000 distinct CDR3 sequences, approximately 14% of which appear only once. Time point in this sample: longitudinal time-point 1 (baseline). PBMCs stored at -80 C, 2 million in total, were the source of the unsorted libraries. These data originate in a study of neurological immune-mediated disorders. General study results and limits: HTLV-1-associated myelopathy had the most TCR clonal expansion, whereas multiple sclerosis had the least (lower than in healthy controls).

This clonotype originated in a female donor with HTLV-1-associated myelopathy (HAM/TSP). The sequenced material came from PBMCs.

CDR3 nucleotide sequence: TGTGCCAGCAGCGTAACAGGGGGCTGGACTGAAGCTTTCTTT. Translation gives CASSVTGGWTEAFF. The V call is TRBV9, the J call TRBJ1-1; 9 bases fit TRBD1. There are 14 residues in the CDR3. Germline V gene lookup returns CDR1 SGDLS and CDR2 YYNGEE. With 1 base clipped from V and 5 bases from J, the junction kept 3 bases outside the gene matches.